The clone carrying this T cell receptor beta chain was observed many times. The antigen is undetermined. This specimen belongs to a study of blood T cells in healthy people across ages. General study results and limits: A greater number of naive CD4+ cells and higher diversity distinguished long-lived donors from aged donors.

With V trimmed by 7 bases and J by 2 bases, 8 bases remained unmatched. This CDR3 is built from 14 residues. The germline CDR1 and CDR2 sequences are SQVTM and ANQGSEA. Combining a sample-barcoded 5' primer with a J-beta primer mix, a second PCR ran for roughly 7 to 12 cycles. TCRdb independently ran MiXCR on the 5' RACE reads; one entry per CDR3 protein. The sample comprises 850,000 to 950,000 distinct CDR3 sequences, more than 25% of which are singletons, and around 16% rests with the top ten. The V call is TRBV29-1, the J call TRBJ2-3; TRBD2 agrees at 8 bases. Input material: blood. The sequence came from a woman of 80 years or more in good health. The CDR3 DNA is TGCAGCGGAGGCGGGGGGTCTCCCACAGATACGCAGTATTTT. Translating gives CSGGGGSPTDTQYF.